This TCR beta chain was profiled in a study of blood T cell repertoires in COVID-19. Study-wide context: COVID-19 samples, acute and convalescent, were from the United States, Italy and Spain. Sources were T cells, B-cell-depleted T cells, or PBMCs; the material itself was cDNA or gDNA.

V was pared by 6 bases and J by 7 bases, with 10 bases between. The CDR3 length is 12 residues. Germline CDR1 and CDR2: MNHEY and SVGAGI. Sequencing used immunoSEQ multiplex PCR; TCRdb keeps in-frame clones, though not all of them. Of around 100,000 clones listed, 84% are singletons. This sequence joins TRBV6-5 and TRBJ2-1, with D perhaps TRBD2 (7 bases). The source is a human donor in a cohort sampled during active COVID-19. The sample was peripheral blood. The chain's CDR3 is CASSRGANEQFF. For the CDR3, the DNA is TGTGCCAGCAGCCGGGGGGCAAATGAGCAGTTCTTC.